This T cell receptor beta chain was documented in a study of T cells after yellow fever vaccination. Study-level findings and limits: Post-booster reappearance was seen for most primary-vaccination clones (around 96% CD4, roughly 86% CD8).

Each CDR3 protein is one row after TCRdb ran MiXCR on the 5' RACE reads. The data contain hundreds of thousands of distinct CDR3 sequences, 15% to 20% of them seen just once; the ten biggest clones take up roughly a sixth. With regard to this clonotype: The antigen remains undetermined.

The germline CDR1 and CDR2 sequences are LGHNA and YSLEER. The CDR3 extends over 18 amino acids. V lost 0 bases and J lost 1; bases outside the gene matches: 6. The source of this sequence is a man younger than 35 who received the YFV17D yellow fever vaccine. The sequences come from PBMCs, collected before the yellow fever booster vaccination. The rearrangement links TRBV4-3 to TRBJ2-6; TRBD2 agrees at 7 bases. The CDR3 loop is CASSQDLLGGSGANVLTF. The CDR3 nucleotides are TGCGCCAGCAGCCAAGATCTTTTGGGAGGGTCTGGGGCCAACGTCCTGACTTTC.